Each of the 31 T cell receptor beta chains below was sequenced from the same sample in a study of cytomegalovirus exposure and HLA in healthy donors. With 60 Vbeta and 13 Jbeta primers, the PCR was carried out. Profiled with immunoSEQ multiplex PCR; TCRdb holds only in-frame clones, not every one. The table lists more than 85,000 clones, around 76% of them singletons. Sample: PBMCs. These receptors were collected from a woman aged 50 to 65 in good health and CMV-seropositive.

The chain links TRBV4-2 to TRBJ2-3; 7 positions match TRBD2. The germline V gene encodes CDR1 LGHNA and CDR2 YNFKEQ. Losses at the gene ends were 1 base for V and 4 bases for J; bases not matched to a gene: 5. The CDR3 is 15 residues long. In DNA, the CDR3 is TGTGCCAGCAGCCAAGCCCGGGGGGACGCAGATACGCAGTATTTT. Its protein is CASSQARGDADTQYF.

Notes on this clone: The same CDR3 also results from other DNA sequences found in this sample. The chain has TRBV19 and TRBJ1-1; D not resolved. Trimming took 1 base from V and 5 from J, leaving 8 bases between them. The CDR3 contains 13 residues. CDR1 LNHDA and CDR2 SQIVND come from the germline V gene (reference sequence). The CDR3, as DNA: TGTGCCAGTAGTATAGGAGGGCTGACTGAAGCTTTCTTT. Translation: CASSIGGLTEAFF.

The chain has TRBV2 and TRBJ2-2; TRBD2 is a possible D gene (6 bases). Germline values: CDR1 SNHLY, CDR2 FYNNEI. The length of the CDR3 is 16 residues. Trimming removed 4 bases at V and 5 bases at J, with 17 bases between. The CDR3, as DNA: TGTGCCAGCAGTGTAACCGGGACTCTCGTAACCGGGGAGCTGTTTTTT. This gives the protein CASSVTGTLVTGELFF.

The chain couples TRBV7-6 to TRBJ1-6, with TRBD1 identical over 9 bases. This CDR3 comprises 15 residues. Germline values: CDR1 SGHVS, CDR2 FNYEAQ. V trimming: 1 base; J trimming: 9 bases; junction bases outside the gene matches: 4. In nucleotides, the CDR3 is TGTGCCAGCAGCTTAGTAGGGACAGGGACTTCACCCCTCCACTTT. It yields the protein CASSLVGTGTSPLHF.

V gene TRBV5-4 combines with J gene TRBJ1-1; a possible D gene is TRBD1 (6 bases). Trimming cost V 8 bases and J 1 base, with 27 bases left between them. The CDR3 sequence is 18 residues long. Per the germline V gene, CDR1 is SGHNT and CDR2 is YYREEE (reference sequence). The CDR3 reads CASTLMPRHRATNTEAFF. The CDR3 coding sequence is TGTGCCAGTACGCTAATGCCGCGTCACAGGGCCACGAACACTGAAGCTTTCTTT.

The gene calls are TRBV7-8 and TRBJ1-2; D is undetermined. The CDR3 runs 15 residues. The V end lost 5 bases, the J end lost 3 bases, and 16 bases lay between the germline ends. Germline loops: CDR1 SGHVS, CDR2 FQNEAQ. DNA of the CDR3: TGTGCCAGCAGCCCCCCCAACAGTCTCTACTATGGCTACACCTTC. It specifies CASSPPNSLYYGYTF.

This clone occurred once. The V call is TRBV18, the J call TRBJ2-7, with D maybe TRBD1 (5 bases). The germline V gene encodes CDR1 KGHSH and CDR2 LQKENI. V was trimmed by 6 bases and J by 1 base, leaving 10 bases between them. The CDR3 is 13 residues long. CDR3 sequence (DNA): TGTGCCAGCTCCCCCAGGGAATCCTACGAGCAGTACTTC. Translated, it gives CASSPRESYEQYF.

With respect to this clone: This sample includes further DNA sequences coding for the same CDR3. The genes are TRBV5-6 and TRBJ1-2, with unresolved D. Germline V lookup: CDR1 SGHDT, CDR2 YYEEEE. V was clipped by 0 bases and J by 4 bases, with 4 bases between them. The CDR3 consists of 12 residues. In DNA, the CDR3 is TGTGCCAGCAGCTTGGACAGCTATGGCTACACCTTC. As protein: CASSLDSYGYTF.

About this clone: One end of the junction does not line up with germline, which may come from a read error. The rearrangement uses TRBV29-1 and TRBJ1-1; D is perhaps TRBD1 (5 bases). The CDR3 has 12 amino acids. Per germline, CDR1 SQVTM and CDR2 ANQGSEA. CDR3 sequence reads: CSAEAQQVEAFF. As DNA, the CDR3 is TGCAGCGCTGAAGCCCAACAGGTTGAAGCTTTCTTT. The full variable domain, rest sourced from reference TRBV29-1 and TRBJ1-1, is SAVISQKPSRDICQRGTSLTIQCQVDSQVTMMFWYRQQPGQSLTLIATANQGSEATYESGFVIDKFPISRPNLTFSTLTVSNMSPEDSSIYLCSAEAQQVEAFFGQGTRLTVV.

V and J are TRBV5-4 and TRBJ2-1, with 13 bases that match TRBD2. The junction had 4 bases not matched to a gene; V was cut back by 5 bases and J by 8 bases. Germline V gene lookup returns CDR1 SGHNT and CDR2 YYREEE (reference sequence). CDR3 length: 14 amino acids. The CDR3 nucleotides are TGTGCCAGCAGTCCGGGACTAGCGGGACATGAGCAGTTCTTC. As protein: CASSPGLAGHEQFF.

The J gene is TRBJ2-2, the V gene TRBV29-1, with 8 bases aligning to TRBD1. V lost 6 bases and J lost 4; bases outside the gene matches: 7. The germline gives CDR1 SQVTM, CDR2 ANQGSEA. The CDR3 extends over 14 amino acids. CDR3 in DNA: TGCAGCGTCTCAGGGGGCTCGGGCACCGGGGAGCTGTTTTTT. Residues: CSVSGGSGTGELFF.

V gene TRBV27 combines with J gene TRBJ1-6, with D tentatively TRBD1 (5 bases). CDR3 length equals 13 residues. The V end lost 3 bases, the J end lost 14 bases, and 14 bases lay between the germline ends. Germline assignment: CDR1 MNHEY and CDR2 SMNVEV (reference sequence). Here the CDR3 reads CASSFPGRGALHF. In DNA, the CDR3 is TGTGCCAGCAGTTTCCCGGGCCGGGGGGCCCTCCACTTT.

The J gene is TRBJ2-1, the V gene TRBV7-3, with D maybe TRBD2 (6 bases). Germline lookup yields CDR1 SGHTA and CDR2 FQGTGA. The CDR3 covers 14 residues. Deletions cut 5 bases from V and 6 bases from J, with 14 bases between. CDR3 DNA sequence: TGTGCCAGCAGCCCAGTCCGGGAGACCAATGAGCAGTTCTTC. Encoded protein: CASSPVRETNEQFF.

This clone was observed a handful of times. This rearrangement joins TRBV11-2 to TRBJ1-2, with 7 nucleotides matching TRBD1. Per germline, CDR1 SGHAT and CDR2 FQNNGV. The CDR3 extends over 14 amino acids. V was pared by 5 bases and J by 5 bases, with 8 bases of the junction left unmatched. The CDR3 here is CASSPLTGQYGYTF. The DNA for the CDR3 is TGTGCCAGCAGCCCCTTGACAGGGCAGTATGGCTACACCTTC.

The rearrangement links TRBV5-6 to TRBJ2-6; 14 bases agree with TRBD2. There are 19 residues in the CDR3. V shed 4 bases and J 0 bases; nucleotides not matched to a gene: 6. Germline loops: CDR1 SGHDT, CDR2 YYEEEE. CDR3 DNA sequence: TGTGCCAGCAGCATGGGACTAGCGGGAGTGAACTCTGGGGCCAACGTCCTGACTTTC. This codes for CASSMGLAGVNSGANVLTF.

The chain combines TRBV25-1 with TRBJ1-5; tentative D call: TRBD1 (6 bases). With 10 bases removed from V and 7 bases from J, the gap between germline ends came to 20 bases. This CDR3 region has 14 residues. CDR1 and CDR2 (germline): MGHDK, SYGVNS. DNA for the CDR3: TGTGCCACTCCGGGACACCCCATGGACCAGCCCCAGCATTTT. It is translated as CATPGHPMDQPQHF.

The rearrangement links TRBV6-1 to TRBJ1-5, with 7 positions matching TRBD1. Per the germline V gene, CDR1 is MNHNS and CDR2 is SASEGT. CDR3 length: 19 residues. V was pared by 3 bases and J by 4 bases, with 18 bases of the junction left unmatched. The CDR3 spells CASSEDWTGTMSPNQPQHF. The CDR3 bases are TGTGCCAGCAGTGAGGACTGGACAGGCACCATGTCCCCGAATCAGCCCCAGCATTTT.

The rearrangement joins TRBV7-9 to TRBJ2-1; D might be TRBD1 (8 bases). The CDR3 loop spans 16 amino acids. V was cut by 5 bases and J by 10 bases, with 24 bases left in between. Germline CDR1 is SEHNR and CDR2 is FQNEAQ (reference sequence). CDR3: CASSHREDRVKIEQFF. In DNA form, the CDR3 reads TGTGCCAGCAGCCACCGGGAGGACAGGGTTAAAATCGAGCAGTTCTTC.

The chain recombines TRBV7-8 with TRBJ2-3; D might be TRBD2 (6 bases). The CDR3 is 17 residues long. Germline lookup yields CDR1 SGHVS and CDR2 FQNEAQ. The V and J ends lost 3 bases and 7 bases respectively, with 23 bases between them. CDR3 nucleotide sequence: TGTGCCAGCAGCTTGGGAACGGGGACTGTGACTTTAAATACGCAGTATTTT. Translated: CASSLGTGTVTLNTQYF.

J is TRBJ2-7 and V is TRBV25-1; no clear D gene. CDR1 is MGHDK, CDR2 SYGVNS, per germline. The CDR3 is 15 residues long. The V gene lost 4 bases and the J gene lost 2 bases, with 15 bases spanning the gap. CDR3 region: CASSGAQRHPYEQYF. The CDR3 DNA reads TGTGCCAGCAGTGGGGCCCAGAGACACCCCTACGAGCAGTACTTC.

This clone was seen a few times. The chain employs TRBV9 and TRBJ2-7; D is perhaps TRBD1 (6 bases). The CDR3 has 13 amino acids. Trimming left V 4 bases short and J 3 bases short, with 11 bases between. Germline CDR1 reads SGDLS; CDR2 reads YYNGEE. CDR3: CASSPRDIYEQYF. The CDR3 nucleotides are TGTGCCAGCAGCCCCCGGGACATCTACGAGCAGTACTTC. The full variable domain, its missing parts supplied by reference TRBV9 and TRBJ2-7, is DSGVTQTPKHLITATGQRVTLRCSPRSGDLSVYWYQQSLDQGLQFLIQYYNGEERAKGNILERFSAQQFPDLHSELNLSSLELGDSALYFCASSPRDIYEQYFGPGTRLTVT.

The gene calls are TRBV7-3 and TRBJ2-1; 7 bases map to TRBD1. This CDR3 contains 16 residues. V was clipped by 3 bases and J by 4 bases; unmatched bases: 9. CDR1 and CDR2 from the germline V gene are SGHTA and FQGTGA. The CDR3 nucleotides read TGTGCCAGCAGCTTGCAGCCCGGGACAGTATACAATGAGCAGTTCTTC. The encoded protein is CASSLQPGTVYNEQFF.

The V call is TRBV7-3, the J call TRBJ1-2, with TRBD1 matching 7 bases. V was pared by 5 bases and J by 8 bases, with 11 bases of the junction left unmatched. Germline CDR1 and CDR2: SGHTA and FQGTGA. The CDR3 sequence is 14 residues long. Written as DNA, the CDR3 is TGTGCCAGCAGCCCCGGGGACAGCGCGGGAGGCTACACCTTC. It yields the protein CASSPGDSAGGYTF.

This chain uses TRBV7-6 with TRBJ2-1; the match to TRBD2 covers 10 bases. J lost 9 bases, V lost 1 base, and 9 bases had no gene match. The CDR3 consists of 16 residues. The germline CDR1 and CDR2 sequences are SGHVS and FNYEAQ. CDR3 nucleotides: TGTGCCAGCAGCTTAGAAACCAGCGGGGGGGCAGGTGAGCAGTTCTTC. It yields the protein CASSLETSGGAGEQFF.

V is TRBV2 and J is TRBJ1-4; 9 nucleotides match TRBD1. Germline lookup yields CDR1 SNHLY and CDR2 FYNNEI. J gave up 8 bases and V 5 bases, and 6 bases lay outside the gene matches. This CDR3 contains 14 residues. The CDR3 reads CASSNRGLGEKLFF. The CDR3 region has the DNA TGTGCCAGCAGTAACAGGGGGCTGGGGGAAAAACTGTTTTTT.

The V call is TRBV30, the J call TRBJ2-2; D may be TRBD2 (6 bases). This CDR3 spans 14 amino acids. The V and J ends lost 2 bases and 6 bases respectively, with 13 bases between them. In germline, CDR1 is GTSNPN, CDR2 SVGIG (reference sequence). The DNA of the CDR3 is TGTGCCTGGAGTCCGGGGAGGTTTGCCGGGGAGCTGTTTTTT. It codes for CAWSPGRFAGELFF.

The chain links TRBV18 to TRBJ1-3, with 7 bases lining up with TRBD1. V dropped 1 base and J dropped 3; count of bases not matched to a gene: 0. Germline CDR1 KGHSH, CDR2 LQKENI. This CDR3 has 14 residues. The CDR3 DNA reads as TGTGCCAGCTCACCACGGGACAGTGGAAACACCATATATTTT. Translated: CASSPRDSGNTIYF.

This clone was counted once. V usage is TRBV10-3 and J usage is TRBJ2-2; the match to TRBD2 covers 14 bases. There are 15 residues in the CDR3. Germline V lookup: CDR1 ENHRY, CDR2 SYGVKD. V lost 10 bases to trimming and J lost 7 bases; unmatched junction nucleotides: 8. The CDR3 DNA follows: TGTGCCACGGGACTAGCGGGAGCAGAGGGCGGGGAGCTGTTTTTT. It is translated as CATGLAGAEGGELFF.

This clone showed up just once. This chain joins TRBV15 and TRBJ1-1, with TRBD1 matching 9 bases. The ends lost 1 base at V and 7 bases at J; junction bases unmatched: 7. Germline CDR1 LNHNV, CDR2 YYDKDF (reference sequence). CDR3 length: 15 residues. This chain's CDR3 is CATSRGRDRASEAFF. CDR3 sequence (DNA): TGTGCCACCAGCAGAGGGCGGGACAGGGCTAGTGAAGCTTTCTTT.

The chain combines TRBV11-3 with TRBJ2-2; D not certain. V lost 3 bases and J lost 4, with 6 bases in between. Germline V lookup: CDR1 SGHNT, CDR2 YENEEA. CDR3 length equals 13 residues. CDR3 coding DNA: TGTGCCAGCAGCTTCCTTATCACCGGGGAGCTGTTTTTT. This encodes CASSFLITGELFF.

This clone turned up a few times. The rearrangement uses TRBV5-1 and TRBJ2-3; D uncertain. Trimming left V 3 bases short and J 0 bases short, with 23 bases between. CDR1 and CDR2 (germline): SGHRS, YFSETQ. This CDR3 spans 19 amino acids. The CDR3 DNA reads TGCGCCAGCAGCTGGGCCCCCTCACTGTGGAATACTAGCACAGATACGCAGTATTTT. Translation: CASSWAPSLWNTSTDTQYF.